This T cell receptor beta chain originates from a study of T-cell reconstitution after alpha-beta-depleted transplantation in children. This CDR3 spans 16 amino acids. The V and J ends lost 5 bases and 1 base, in that order; junction bases with no gene match: 8. Germline V gene lookup returns CDR1 SGHVS and CDR2 FNYEAQ. As it was prepared, the TCRbeta library received unique molecular identifiers. Using its own MiXCR run on the PCR reads, TCRdb lists one record per CDR3 protein. In the table there are under 350,000 distinct CDR3 sequences, about a tenth of which are singletons. This rearrangement joins TRBV7-6 to TRBJ2-3; 8 bases align to TRBD2. The TCR was taken from a human donor who donated a stem cell graft to a child with SCID. This material consisted of PBMCs from the stem cell graft donor, taken from the stem cell graft. In nucleotides, the CDR3 is TGTGCCAGCAGCCAGATTCTGCGGGGGGGCACAGATACGCAGTATTTT. Translating gives CASSQILRGGTDTQYF.